The next 8 T cell receptor beta chains were all read from a single sample in a study of T cells in Graves' hyperthyroidism and ophthalmopathy. The source material, RNA transcripts, was used to amplify TCR beta CDR3 regions. The TCR CDR3 first-round RT-PCR relied on the HTBI primer set. TCRdb processed the multiplex PCR reads anew with MiXCR; each CDR3 protein has one entry. The table shows about 420,000 distinct CDR3 sequences, with about 15% occurring only once. The specimen sequenced was blood. The origin of the receptors is a woman younger than 35 with Graves' hyperthyroidism.

The CDR3 bases are TGTGCCCAACCGGGACAATATTATGGCTACACCTTC. It specifies CAQPGQYYGYTF. J is TRBJ1-2 and V is TRBV2; possible D gene TRBD1, 6 bases. Trimming took 11 bases from V and 5 from J, leaving 15 bases between them. The CDR3 is made up of 12 amino acids. CDR1 and CDR2 (germline): SNHLY, FYNNEI.

This clonotype was counted at least ten times. The chain employs TRBV12-3 or TRBV12-4 and TRBJ2-3; TRBD2 aligns across 11 bases. Trimming took 1 base from V and 4 from J; bases not matched to a gene: 4. The CDR3 spans 16 residues. The CDR3 nucleotides read TGTGCCAGCAGTTTAGAGATTAGCGGGGGGGCAGATACGCAGTATTTT. It is translated as CASSLEISGGADTQYF.

This clonotype came up many times. This sequence joins TRBV20-1 and TRBJ2-1, with 15 bases identical to TRBD2. This CDR3 is 17 amino acids long. CDR1 is DFQATT and CDR2 is SNEGSKA in the germline V gene (reference sequence). J was trimmed by 0 bases and V by 6 bases; bases with no gene match: 6. The CDR3 sequence is CSATGTSGRRSYNEQFF. For the CDR3, the DNA is TGCAGTGCGACCGGGACTAGCGGGAGGCGCTCCTACAATGAGCAGTTCTTC.

This clonotype has only a few counts. A read error is possible here, since a much larger clone lies one base away. The gene calls are TRBV20-1 and TRBJ1-1; tentative D call: TRBD1 (5 bases). Germline CDR1 DFQATT, CDR2 SNEGSKA (reference sequence). The CDR3 is 12 residues long. This CDR3 reads CSAHRGNTEALF. The CDR3 DNA follows: TGCAGTGCCCACCGGGGGAACACTGAAGCTCTCTTT.

The chain uses TRBV20-1 and TRBJ2-7, with 10 positions matching TRBD2. This CDR3 is built from 15 residues. Trimming took 0 bases from V and 2 from J; bases not matched to a gene: 4. The germline V gene encodes CDR1 DFQATT and CDR2 SNEGSKA (reference sequence). In nucleotides, the CDR3 is TGCAGTGCTAGAGACGAACTAGCGGGACCCTACGAGCAGTACTTC. It is translated as CSARDELAGPYEQYF.

This clonotype was seen a few times. The CDR3 DNA follows: TGCAGTGCCGCTCAGTTTAACACTGAAGCTTTCTTT. It encodes CSAAQFNTEAFF. The chain joins TRBV20-1 to TRBJ1-1; the D is unclear. The V end lost 6 bases, the J end lost 2 bases, and 10 bases lay between the germline ends. Germline-derived CDR1 and CDR2 are DFQATT and SNEGSKA (reference sequence). CDR3 size: 12 residues.

This clonotype has a count of ten or more. The chain joins TRBV6-2 or TRBV6-3 to TRBJ1-2, with 7 bases lining up with TRBD1. V gave up 6 bases and J gave up 5 bases; unmatched junction bases: 15. Germline V gene sequence: CDR1 MNHEY, CDR2 SVGEGT. The CDR3 is made up of 16 amino acids. CDR3 nucleotides: TGTGCCAGCAGCTCGGCGTCGGGACAGAGGTGGTATGGCTACACCTTC. This encodes CASSSASGQRWYGYTF.

This clonotype was recorded at least ten times. The chain couples TRBV18 to TRBJ2-5; 7 positions match TRBD1. The germline V gene has CDR1 KGHSH and CDR2 LQKENI. The CDR3 is made up of 15 amino acids. V gave up 0 bases and J gave up 0 bases; unmatched junction bases: 1. The CDR3 sequence: CASSPPTGNQETQYF. For the CDR3, the DNA is TGTGCCAGCTCACCACCGACAGGGAACCAAGAGACCCAGTACTTC.